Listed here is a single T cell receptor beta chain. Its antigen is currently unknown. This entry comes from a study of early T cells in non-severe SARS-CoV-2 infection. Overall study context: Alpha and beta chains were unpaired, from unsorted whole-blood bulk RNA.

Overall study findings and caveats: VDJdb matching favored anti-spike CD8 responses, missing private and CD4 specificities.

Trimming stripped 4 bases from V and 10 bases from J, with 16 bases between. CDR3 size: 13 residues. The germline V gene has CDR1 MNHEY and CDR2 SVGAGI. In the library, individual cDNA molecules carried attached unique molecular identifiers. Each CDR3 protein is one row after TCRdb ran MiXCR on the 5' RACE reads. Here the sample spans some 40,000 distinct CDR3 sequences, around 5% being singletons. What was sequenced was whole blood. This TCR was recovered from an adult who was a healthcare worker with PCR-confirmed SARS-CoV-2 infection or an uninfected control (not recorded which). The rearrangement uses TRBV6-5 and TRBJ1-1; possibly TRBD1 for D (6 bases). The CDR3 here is CASSSNEGGRAFF. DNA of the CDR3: TGTGCCAGCAGTTCTAATGAGGGGGGGCGAGCTTTCTTT.